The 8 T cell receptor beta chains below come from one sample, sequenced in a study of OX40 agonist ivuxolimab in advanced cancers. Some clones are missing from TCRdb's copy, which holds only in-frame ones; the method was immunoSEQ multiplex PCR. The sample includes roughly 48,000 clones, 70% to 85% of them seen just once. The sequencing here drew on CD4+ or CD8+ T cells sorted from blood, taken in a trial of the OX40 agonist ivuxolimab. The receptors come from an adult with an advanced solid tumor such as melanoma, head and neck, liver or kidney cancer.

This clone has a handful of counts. The CDR3 DNA sequence: TGTGCCTGGAGCCTTACTGAAGCTTTCTTT. Encoded protein: CAWSLTEAFF. V gene TRBV30 combines with J gene TRBJ1-1; no definite D call. Trimming cost V 3 bases and J 5 bases, with 4 bases left between them. The CDR3 has 10 amino acids. The germline V gene encodes CDR1 GTSNPN and CDR2 SVGIG (reference sequence).

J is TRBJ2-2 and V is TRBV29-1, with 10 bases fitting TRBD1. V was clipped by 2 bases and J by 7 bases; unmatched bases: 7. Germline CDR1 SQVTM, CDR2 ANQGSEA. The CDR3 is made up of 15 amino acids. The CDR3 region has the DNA TGCAGCGTTGAATCAGACAGGGGGCCAATCGGGGAGCTGTTTTTT. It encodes CSVESDRGPIGELFF.

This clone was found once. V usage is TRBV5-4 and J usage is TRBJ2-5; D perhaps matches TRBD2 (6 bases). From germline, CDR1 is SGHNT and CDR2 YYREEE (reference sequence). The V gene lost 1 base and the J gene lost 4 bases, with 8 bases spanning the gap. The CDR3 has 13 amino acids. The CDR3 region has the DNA TGTGCCAGCAGCTTGTTGGGAGGAGAGACCCAGTACTTC. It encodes CASSLLGGETQYF. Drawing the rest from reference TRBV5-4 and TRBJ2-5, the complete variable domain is ETGVTQSPTHLIKTRGQQVTLRCSSQSGHNTVSWYQQALGQGPQFIFQYYREEENGRGNFPPRFSGLQFPNYSSELNVNALELDDSALYLCASSLLGGETQYFGPGTRLLVL.

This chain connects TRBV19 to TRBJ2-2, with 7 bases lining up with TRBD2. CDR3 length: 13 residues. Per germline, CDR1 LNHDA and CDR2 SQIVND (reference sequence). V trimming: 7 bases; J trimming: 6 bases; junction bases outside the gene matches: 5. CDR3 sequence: CASNRGGAGELFF. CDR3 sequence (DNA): TGTGCCAGTAATCGTGGGGGGGCCGGGGAGCTGTTTTTT.

The CDR3 nucleotides are TGTGCCAGCAGCTCCCTCCGGGCTGGGGCCAACGTCCTGACTTTC. Encoded protein: CASSSLRAGANVLTF. The V and J genes are TRBV7-6 and TRBJ2-6; D not certain. The germline V and J ends were trimmed by 4 bases and 2 bases, with 9 bases remaining between them. The CDR3 runs to 15 residues. CDR1 is SGHVS and CDR2 is FNYEAQ in the germline V gene.

CDR3 nucleotides: TGTGCCAGTAGTCTCAAGCGGGGAGTAGGGGAGCAGTACTTC. Encoded protein: CASSLKRGVGEQYF. The chain joins TRBV19 to TRBJ2-7; 7 nucleotides line up with TRBD2. V trimming: 5 bases; J trimming: 7 bases; junction bases outside the gene matches: 11. Per germline, CDR1 LNHDA and CDR2 SQIVND (reference sequence). The CDR3 totals 14 residues.

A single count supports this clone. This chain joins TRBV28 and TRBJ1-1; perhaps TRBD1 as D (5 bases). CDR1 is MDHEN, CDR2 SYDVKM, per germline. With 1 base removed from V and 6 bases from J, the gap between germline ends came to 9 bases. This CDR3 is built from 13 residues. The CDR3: CASSLSATAEAFF. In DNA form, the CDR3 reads TGTGCCAGCAGTTTATCCGCGACAGCTGAAGCTTTCTTT.

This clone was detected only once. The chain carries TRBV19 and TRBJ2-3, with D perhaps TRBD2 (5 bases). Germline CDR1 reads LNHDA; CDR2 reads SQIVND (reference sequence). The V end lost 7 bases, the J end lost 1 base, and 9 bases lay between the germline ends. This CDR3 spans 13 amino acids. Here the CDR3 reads CASKKAGTDTQYF. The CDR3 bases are TGTGCCAGTAAGAAAGCGGGCACAGATACGCAGTATTTT.